This TCR beta chain was sequenced in a study of T-cell memory formation after mild COVID-19. Study background: Clusters were largely donor specific.

TCRdb reanalysed the 5' RACE reads using MiXCR and keeps one entry per CDR3 protein. Of around 200,000 distinct CDR3 sequences listed, around 20% are singletons. The CDR3 covers 16 residues. The V gene's germline CDR1 is SGHVS and CDR2 FNYEAQ. V gave up 5 bases and J gave up 0 bases; unmatched junction bases: 6. Study-wide results and limits: The study found contracting CD4+ clones mainly in CM and EM and contracting CD8+ clones in EMRA. Clonal second-wave expansions that peaked on day 37 had unconfirmed SARS-CoV-2 specificity. Pre-infection memory carried some responding clones, suggesting that cross-reactive memory joined.

This clonotype has only a few counts. The target antigen is unknown. The sample consisted of PBMCs or a T cell subset sorted from them (not recorded which). This clonotype originated in a man aged 18 to 35 who had mild COVID-19 (a few samples of this study predate the infection). Cell type and time point are not known. This chain connects TRBV7-6 to TRBJ1-3; 8 bases agree with TRBD1. In DNA form, the CDR3 reads TGTGCCAGCAGCCGGACCACAGGGGGCTCTGGAAACACCATATATTTT. Encoded protein: CASSRTTGGSGNTIYF.